The 5 T cell receptor beta chains reported below all come from one sample, sequenced in a study of control samples from healthy donors and cancer patients. Repertoires were generated with immunoSEQ multiplex PCR, while TCRdb's copy carries only in-frame clones and drops some. This sample has some 95,000 clones; approximately 92% occur once, and the top ten carry about 3%. The sequencing input was blood. The receptors originated from a human donor in good health. The donor label of this sample is uncertain.

Here the CDR3 DNA reads TGTGCCAGCAGCCCGACTAGCGGGGGTACATATGAGCAGTTCTTC. Translation gives CASSPTSGGTYEQFF. The chain links TRBV11-2 to TRBJ2-1; 12 bases are a match to TRBD2. V lost 5 bases and J lost 8; bases outside the gene matches: 7. The CDR3 is 15 amino acids. The germline V gene encodes CDR1 SGHAT and CDR2 FQNNGV.

The V call is TRBV11-1, the J call TRBJ1-1; D gene uncertain. This CDR3 is built from 16 residues. CDR1 is SGHAT, CDR2 FQDESV, per germline (reference sequence). Trimming stripped 0 bases from V and 1 base from J, with 12 bases between. The CDR3, as DNA: TGTGCCAGCAGCTTAGCGCTTATAGGAGCGAACACTGAAGCTTTCTTT. This gives the protein CASSLALIGANTEAFF. The full variable domain, with the rest looked up from reference TRBV11-1 and TRBJ1-1, is EAEVAQSPRYKITEKSQAVAFWCDPISGHATLYWYRQILGQGPELLVQFQDESVVDDSQLPKDRFSAERLKGVDSTLKIQPAELGDSAMYLCASSLALIGANTEAFFGQGTRLTVV.

The chain joins TRBV11-2 to TRBJ1-2; 8 bases match TRBD1. Germline CDR1 is SGHAT and CDR2 is FQNNGV. The CDR3 runs to 13 residues. V dropped 5 bases and J dropped 4; count of bases not matched to a gene: 3. The CDR3 sequence is CASSPDRVYGYTF. CDR3 DNA: TGTGCCAGCAGCCCGGACAGGGTCTATGGCTACACCTTC.

V gene TRBV3-1 (or the pseudogene TRBV3-2) combines with J gene TRBJ1-3; D is unclear. Trimming shortened V by 4 bases and J by 0 bases, and 13 bases separated the two germline ends. The CDR3 sequence is 16 residues long. The germline CDR1 and CDR2 sequences are LGHDT and YNNKEL (reference sequence). In nucleotides, the CDR3 is TGTGCCAGCAGCCCGATTGGGCCCCTCTCTGGAAACACCATATATTTT. It yields the protein CASSPIGPLSGNTIYF.

CDR3 nucleotides: TGTGCCACCAGTGCGGGCAGTAACTATGGCTACACCTTC. Encoded protein: CATSAGSNYGYTF. The chain has TRBV24-1 and TRBJ1-2; D is uncertain. The length of the CDR3 is 13 residues. Trimming removed 5 bases at V and 1 base at J, with 7 bases between. CDR1 is KGHDR and CDR2 is SFDVKD in the germline V gene.